The T cell receptor beta chain under discussion was sequenced for a study of post-analysis software for immune sequencing data. CDR3 length equals 14 residues. Trimming shortened V by 7 bases and J by 4 bases, and 13 bases separated the two germline ends. Per the germline V gene, CDR1 is SNHLY and CDR2 is FYNNEI. This clonotype was observed a few times. The target antigen is unknown. Unique-molecular-identifier-tagged TCR beta cDNA libraries were used. From the PCR reads, TCRdb called clonotypes with MiXCR, one entry per CDR3 protein. The sample includes a few hundred thousand distinct CDR3 sequences, around 34% seen only once; the top ten take more than 4%. Findings of the study overall: Relative to controls, patients had five TRBV segments at higher frequency, with TRBV5-6, TRBV5-1 and TRBV20-1 among these. Comparison with controls showed significantly lower normalized Chao1 diversity in multiple sclerosis patients.

The receptor was derived from a girl aged 5 to 17 with multiple sclerosis. Sequenced: blood. The genes are TRBV2 and TRBJ2-2; D is possibly TRBD2 (5 bases). The CDR3 sequence is CASNLRGGTGELFF. The CDR3 DNA reads as TGTGCCAGCAATCTAAGAGGAGGCACCGGGGAGCTGTTTTTT. The full variable domain, its missing parts supplied by reference TRBV2 and TRBJ2-2, is EPEVTQTPSHQVTQMGQEVILRCVPISNHLYFYWYRQILGQKVEFLVSFYNNEISEKSEIFDDQFSVERPDGSNFTLKIRSTKLEDSAMYFCASNLRGGTGELFFGEGSRLTVL.